This TCR beta chain was identified during a study of siplizumab effects on memory and regulatory T cells. Study findings and constraints: No functional test confirmed suppression by proliferating siplizumab-culture Tregs. The Treg-derived share of mappable alloreactive CD4+ clones averaged approximately 71% with siplizumab and around 26% in controls. Only a minor fraction of alloreactive clones mapped to unstimulated subsets.

Assay used: immunoSEQ multiplex PCR; TCRdb lists only in-frame clones, some missing. The data show approximately 100,000 clones, about 91% seen once. The germline V gene has CDR1 SGHTA and CDR2 FQGNSA. The CDR3 spans 14 residues. The V end was cut by 5 bases, the J end by 5 bases, with 15 bases between. Worth noting for this clone: What it binds is unknown.

Sequenced material: CD4+ T cells sorted from blood. V and J are TRBV7-2 and TRBJ1-1; D is perhaps TRBD1 (5 bases). This receptor was taken from a human donor in good health. Some clones in this sample may be carry-over from other donors' samples. The CDR3 protein is CASSLVQTATEAFF. The DNA for the CDR3 is TGTGCCAGCAGCCTAGTCCAGACAGCTACTGAAGCTTTCTTT.